This TCR beta chain stems from a study of PD-L1 blockade in urothelial cancer (dated by TCRdb to about 2017). About the study as a whole: Therapy was started around 2014 for all patients, and atezolizumab 1,200 mg was administered intravenously every 3 weeks. Under ten patients achieved durable clinical benefit and roughly 20 did not. Durable clinical benefit meant progression-free survival longer than 6 months, and TCR features were also tested against progression-free and overall survival. Pretreatment blood TCR-seq was available for 27 to 30 patients, at least one posttreatment blood collection was obtained for approximately 25 patients, and tumor TCR-seq was available for approximately 25 patients. Blood samples were analyzed at two time points: 3 weeks after treatment start (second dose) and 6 weeks after treatment start. About 85% of the 29 patients were males with bladder-origin urothelial cancer, and 18 of 29 reported a prior smoking history. In the same patients who had TCR sequencing, pretreatment tumors also underwent whole exome sequencing and RNA sequencing. Blood samples yielded a median of around 150,000 T cells and 65,000 to 95,000 unique TCRs, with median clonality approximately 0.08. Patients had an ECOG performance status of 0 or 1 and had received between 0 and 3 prior chemotherapy regimens. TCR sequencing covered pretreatment tumor samples and matched, serially collected peripheral blood taken before and after atezolizumab treatment. Somatic, immune and clinical correlates of response to PD-L1 blockade with atezolizumab in urothelial cancer were the focus of an exploratory multi-omic analysis. General conclusions and limits of the study: A pretreatment peripheral blood TCR clonality below the median was linked to improved progression-free and overall survival. Greater expansion of tumor-associated TCR clones in peripheral blood 3 weeks after the start of treatment was observed in patients with durable benefit (n of about 21, p = 0.022). Small sample size (n ≈ 29) and many exploratory analyses mean the results are intended to be hypothesis-generating.

In light of the paper, this sample's time point label describes: pretreatment peripheral blood. A total of around 30 patients with locally advanced or metastatic urothelial carcinoma, treated at Memorial Sloan Kettering on a trial protocol, made up the cohort. Peripheral blood mononuclear cells were collected from each patient pretreatment and during treatment, giving between 1 and 8 total time points per patient. The Qiagen DNeasy Blood extraction kit was used to purify genomic DNA from total PBMCs and tumor samples. PBMCs were collected pretreatment and during treatment, and were isolated and stored as previously described. For this chain, trimming is 3 bases at the V end and 4 bases at the J end, and the number of junction bases without a gene match is 5. The CDR3 goes from the cysteine to the phenylalanine over 16 residues. Only the CDR3 portion is preserved as DNA: 48 bases, with reading frame beginning at the first base. According to the germline V gene (reference sequence), CDR1 reads SGHAT and CDR2 reads FQDESV.

In regard to this clone: This receptor's antigen is unknown. Base quality data are lacking; no much larger clone is found one base away.

Synthetic TCR analog templates were spiked into each PCR to estimate absolute template abundance from read counts. The immunoSEQ assay was used to amplify TCRbeta CDR3 regions from genomic DNA with bias-controlled V and J gene primers. Rearranged TCRbeta segments were sequenced at approximately 20X coverage. The authors processed their data as follows. Clustering was used to correct sequencing errors, and CDR3s were annotated against IMGT so that V, D and J genes could be assigned. Downstream analyses used only productive TCRbeta rearrangements and left out out-of-frame or stop-codon sequences. To compute clonality, Shannon entropy was normalized by the log of the number of unique productive sequences and then subtracted from one. Clones differing between time points or between blood and tumor were identified using Fisher's exact test with Benjamini-Hochberg correction, with an adjusted p below 0.01 applied as the threshold. Drawn from immuneACCESS, this table holds only the in-frame rearrangements with V and J called that TCRdb kept. Clones are partly lost; checked studies trace under half to an unresolved V gene and leave the rest unexplained. D and trimming come from the DNA, and the V and J calls and clone size come from that table. This sample comprises 90,000 to 100,000 clones, around 90% of them detected only once. The ten largest clones capture 1.6% of the sample.

The input for sequencing was PBMCs, taken around atezolizumab (anti-PD-L1) treatment. The rearrangement joined TRBV11-1 to TRBJ2-1, and 11 bases in between align with TRBD2. This clonotype originated in a man aged 55 to 70 with urothelial cancer. The CDR3 loop reads CASSFLAGGGYNEQFF. The nucleotides read TGTGCCAGCAGCTTTTTAGCGGGGGGGGGATACAATGAGCAGTTCTTC.